This TCR beta chain was retrieved from a study of blood T cell repertoires in COVID-19. Study in general: PBMCs, B-cell-depleted T cells, or T cells were the source of the cDNA or gDNA that made up the material.

The authors' processing: Amplified reference gene primers provided the basis for estimating nucleated cell counts. The assay was immunoSEQ multiplex PCR, and TCRdb's table has in-frame clones only and misses some. V, J and clone size are those of that table, while D and trimming were read from the DNA. The data contain fewer than 350,000 clones, over 75% of them singletons. CDR1 is SGHTA, CDR2 FQGNSA, per germline. V was clipped by 5 bases and J by 4 bases, with 12 bases between them. CDR3 length: 14 residues. This clone was recorded once. Input material: peripheral blood. This rearrangement joins TRBV7-2 to TRBJ1-5; D gene ambiguous. The source is a woman aged 45 to 65 who had recovered from COVID-19. CDR3 sequence (DNA): TGTGCCAGCAGCCCCACCCCCGGGAATCAGCCCCAGCATTTT. This codes for CASSPTPGNQPQHF. The entire variable domain, with the rest obtained from reference TRBV7-2 and TRBJ1-5, is as follows: GAGVSQSPSNKVTEKGKDVELRCDPISGHTALYWYRQSLGQGLEFLIYFQGNSAPDKSGLPSDRFSAERTGGSVSTLTIQRTQQEDSAVYLCASSPTPGNQPQHFGDGTRLSIL.